Shown below are 16 T cell receptor beta chains from a single sample sequenced in a study of technical replicates of blood from a handful of donors. TCRdb's copy holds only in-frame clones and misses some; the assay was immunoSEQ multiplex PCR. The sample records around 58,000 clones, approximately 87% being singletons. Sequencing used PBMCs. Receptors were obtained from a human donor in good health. Some clones in this sample may be carry-over from other donors' samples.

This clone has just a few counts. CDR3 region: CASSRRDLNTEAFF. In DNA, the CDR3 is TGTGCCAGCAGCCGCCGGGATTTGAACACTGAAGCTTTCTTT. The V call is TRBV14, the J call TRBJ1-1, with no clear D. The CDR3 loop spans 14 amino acids. Looked up from germline, CDR1 is SGHDN and CDR2 is FVKESK. Trimming took off 4 bases at V and 0 bases at J, with 9 bases between the two ends.

The chain links TRBV4-3 to TRBJ2-5; 9 bases are shared with TRBD1. There are 15 residues in the CDR3. In germline, CDR1 is LGHNA, CDR2 YSLEER. Trimming took 3 bases from V and 5 from J; bases not matched to a gene: 7. This CDR3 reads CASSQGTGLAETQYF. The CDR3 DNA follows: TGCGCCAGCAGCCAGGGGACAGGGTTGGCGGAGACCCAGTACTTC.

This chain uses TRBV4-3 with TRBJ2-1, with a possible D match to TRBD1 (6 bases). With 0 bases removed from V and 9 bases from J, the gap between germline ends came to 12 bases. The CDR3 contains 14 residues. The germline CDR1 and CDR2 sequences are LGHNA and YSLEER. The CDR3 here is CASSQDYRALEQFF. The DNA of the CDR3 is TGCGCCAGCAGCCAAGATTACAGGGCACTTGAGCAGTTCTTC.

This chain joins TRBV10-3 and TRBJ1-2; D is perhaps TRBD1 (5 bases). The CDR3 runs 12 residues. The germline gives CDR1 ENHRY, CDR2 SYGVKD. V lost 5 bases and J lost 7, with 11 bases in between. CDR3 loop: CAISPDSFGYTF. Here the CDR3 DNA reads TGTGCCATCAGTCCCGACAGTTTTGGCTACACCTTC.

This chain connects TRBV2 to TRBJ2-2; a weak D match, TRBD2 (6 bases). Germline CDR1 SNHLY, CDR2 FYNNEI. The CDR3 is made up of 14 amino acids. Trimming pared 6 bases from V and 2 bases from J, leaving 10 bases between. CDR3 coding DNA: TGTGCCAGCAGGATCGGGGGTAACACCGGGGAGCTGTTTTTT. Translating it yields CASRIGGNTGELFF.

The gene calls are TRBV7-2 and TRBJ2-2; 11 bases match TRBD2. This CDR3 contains 15 residues. V gave up 1 base and J gave up 6 bases; unmatched junction bases: 1. Per the germline V gene, CDR1 is SGHTA and CDR2 is FQGNSA. CDR3 sequence: CASSLVSGGAGELFF. The DNA for the CDR3 is TGTGCCAGCAGCTTAGTTAGCGGGGGGGCCGGGGAGCTGTTTTTT.

The V call is TRBV2, the J call TRBJ2-7; perhaps TRBD2 as D (6 bases). Between the trimmed V and J ends, which lost 7 bases and 2 bases, there was a span of 9 bases. This CDR3 spans 12 amino acids. Germline lookup yields CDR1 SNHLY and CDR2 FYNNEI. CDR3 in amino acids: CASTGVPYEQYF. DNA for the CDR3: TGTGCCAGCACGGGGGTGCCCTACGAGCAGTACTTC.

This sequence joins TRBV18 and TRBJ1-1; 7 bases align to TRBD1. The V gene end was trimmed by 3 bases and the J gene end by 3 bases; junction bases not matched to a gene: 7. Germline assignment: CDR1 KGHSH and CDR2 LQKENI. CDR3 length: 15 residues. CDR3: CASSPRQGVDTEAFF. As DNA, the CDR3 is TGTGCCAGCTCACCTCGCCAGGGGGTGGACACTGAAGCTTTCTTT.

The gene calls are TRBV7-3 and TRBJ1-1; possible D gene TRBD1, 6 bases. The germline V gene encodes CDR1 SGHTA and CDR2 FQGTGA. The V and J ends lost 5 bases and 4 bases respectively, with 17 bases between them. The CDR3 has 15 amino acids. CDR3 sequence reads: CASSPSRGSGTEAFF. CDR3 in DNA: TGTGCCAGCAGCCCATCAAGGGGGAGTGGCACTGAAGCTTTCTTT. Full variable domain (outside the CDR3, taken from reference TRBV7-3 and TRBJ1-1): GAGVSQTPSNKVTEKGKYVELRCDPISGHTALYWYRQSLGQGPEFLIYFQGTGAADDSGLPNDRFFAVRPEGSVSTLKIQRTERGDSAVYLCASSPSRGSGTEAFFGQGTRLTVV.

The CDR3, as DNA: TGTGCCAGCAGTTTATTAGGGGTCAATCAGCCCCAGCATTTT. Encoded protein: CASSLLGVNQPQHF. The V and J genes are TRBV27 and TRBJ1-5, with D perhaps matching TRBD1 (5 bases). CDR1 and CDR2 from the germline V gene are MNHEY and SMNVEV (reference sequence). The CDR3 contains 14 residues. The germline V and J ends were trimmed by 1 base and 3 bases, with 7 bases remaining between them.

The chain links TRBV7-9 to TRBJ2-5; D might be TRBD2 (5 bases). Trimming cost V 1 base and J 13 bases, with 16 bases left between them. CDR3 length equals 13 residues. Germline CDR1 SEHNR, CDR2 FQNEAQ (reference sequence). The DNA for the CDR3 is TGTGCCAGCAGCTTAGAGGCGAGGGCCGCCGGGTACTTC. It is translated as CASSLEARAAGYF.

The V call is TRBV14, the J call TRBJ1-1; D is uncertain. Germline-derived CDR1 and CDR2 are SGHDN and FVKESK. CDR3 size: 12 residues. Trimming left V 6 bases short and J 1 base short, with 6 bases between. This CDR3 is CASRRPNTEAFF. The CDR3 DNA reads TGTGCCAGCAGGCGGCCGAACACTGAAGCTTTCTTT.

This rearrangement joins TRBV2 to TRBJ1-1, with D tentatively TRBD1 (6 bases). The CDR3 is made up of 12 amino acids. Germline V gene data show CDR1 as SNHLY and CDR2 as FYNNEI. V shed 5 bases and J shed 7 bases, with 11 bases lying between them. The CDR3: CASSWDMGEAFF. CDR3 nucleotides: TGTGCCAGCAGTTGGGACATGGGTGAAGCTTTCTTT.

This clone came up once. This chain links TRBV10-3 with TRBJ1-3; maybe TRBD1 (5 bases). Germline CDR1 and CDR2: ENHRY and SYGVKD. Trimming pared 3 bases from V and 0 bases from J, leaving 9 bases between. This CDR3 contains 15 residues. The CDR3 sequence: CAISDTGGSGNTIYF. The CDR3 nucleotides are TGTGCCATCAGTGATACAGGCGGCTCTGGAAACACCATATATTTT.

The V and J genes are TRBV19 and TRBJ2-1; weak D call: TRBD2 (6 bases). The germline gives CDR1 LNHDA, CDR2 SQIVND (reference sequence). The V end lost 2 bases, the J end lost 3 bases, and 11 bases lay between the germline ends. The CDR3 runs 15 residues. The chain's CDR3 is CASSIFGGVYNEQFF. Written as DNA, the CDR3 is TGTGCCAGTAGTATATTCGGGGGAGTCTACAATGAGCAGTTCTTC. Using reference TRBV19 and TRBJ2-1 for the parts outside the CDR3, the full variable domain is DGGITQSPKYLFRKEGQNVTLSCEQNLNHDAMYWYRQDPGQGLRLIYYSQIVNDFQKGDIAEGYSVSREKKESFPLTVTSAQKNPTAFYLCASSIFGGVYNEQFFGPGTRLTVL.

The chain uses TRBV7-2 and TRBJ2-5, with TRBD1 identical over 10 bases. This CDR3 has 15 residues. V gave up 3 bases and J gave up 4 bases; unmatched junction bases: 5. The V gene's germline CDR1 is SGHTA and CDR2 FQGNSA. This CDR3 is CASSFTGTGVETQYF. CDR3 coding DNA: TGTGCCAGCAGCTTCACCGGGACAGGGGTAGAGACCCAGTACTTC.